This T cell receptor (beta chain) was sequenced for a study of PD-L1 blockade in urothelial cancer. The assay was immunoSEQ multiplex PCR, and TCRdb's table has in-frame clones only and misses some. The sample holds some 79,000 clones, about four fifths seen once. The CDR3 is 13 residues long. With 5 bases removed from V and 4 bases from J, the gap between germline ends came to 8 bases. Germline assignment: CDR1 MDHEN and CDR2 SYDVKM. V gene TRBV28 combines with J gene TRBJ2-2, with TRBD1 as a possible D gene (6 bases). Sample: PBMCs, taken around atezolizumab (anti-PD-L1) treatment. The source is a man aged 65-85 years with urothelial cancer. CDR3 protein: CASSPRGTGELFF. The CDR3 bases are TGTGCCAGCAGTCCCAGGGGCACCGGGGAGCTGTTTTTT.